This TCR beta chain was identified during a study of T cell clonotyping in hematopoietic cell transplantation. Germline V gene lookup returns CDR1 DFQATT and CDR2 SNEGSKA (reference sequence). The CDR3 is 10 residues long. The V end was cut by 5 bases, the J end by 7 bases, with 8 bases between. The table came from immunoSEQ multiplex PCR; TCRdb's copy has only in-frame clones and leaves some out. Here the sample spans about 5,100 clones, roughly two thirds being singletons. This sequence joins TRBV20-1 and TRBJ1-1; no clear D gene. The clonotype comes from a female patient aged 50-65 years who had an allogeneic stem cell transplant, so the T cells may come from the graft donor. Some clones in this sample may be carry-over from other donors' samples. The source material was PBMCs, sampled 100 days after allogeneic stem cell transplant. Here the CDR3 reads CSARRFEAFF. The DNA of the CDR3 is TGCAGTGCTCGACGGTTTGAAGCTTTCTTT.